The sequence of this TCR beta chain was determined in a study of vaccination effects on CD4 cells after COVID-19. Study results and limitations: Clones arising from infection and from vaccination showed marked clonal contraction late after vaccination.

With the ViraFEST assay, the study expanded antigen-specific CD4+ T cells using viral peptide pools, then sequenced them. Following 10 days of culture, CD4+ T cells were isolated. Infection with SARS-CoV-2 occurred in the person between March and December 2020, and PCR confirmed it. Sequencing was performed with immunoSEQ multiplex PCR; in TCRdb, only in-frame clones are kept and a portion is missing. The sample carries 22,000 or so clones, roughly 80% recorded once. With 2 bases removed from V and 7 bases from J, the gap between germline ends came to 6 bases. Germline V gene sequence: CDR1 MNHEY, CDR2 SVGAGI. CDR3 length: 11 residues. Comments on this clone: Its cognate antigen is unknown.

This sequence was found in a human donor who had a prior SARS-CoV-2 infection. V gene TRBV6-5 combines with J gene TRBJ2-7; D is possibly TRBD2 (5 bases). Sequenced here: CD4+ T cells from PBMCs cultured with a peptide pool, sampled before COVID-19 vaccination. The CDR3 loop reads CASSYRGEQYF. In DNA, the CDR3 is TGTGCCAGCAGTTACCGGGGAGAGCAGTACTTC.